These 16 T cell receptor beta chains came from one sample sequenced in a study of T cells in Graves' hyperthyroidism and ophthalmopathy. TCR beta CDR3 sequences were amplified from RNA transcripts. The HTBI set primed first-round TCR CDR3 RT-PCR. MiXCR was run by TCRdb on the multiplex PCR reads, yielding one entry per CDR3 protein. This repertoire shows hundreds of thousands of distinct CDR3 sequences, about 15% found once; its top ten account for roughly 5.7%. Material for sequencing was blood. These receptors originate from a woman aged 25 to 45 with Graves' hyperthyroidism that later progressed to Graves' ophthalmopathy.

This clonotype came up many times. V and J are TRBV2 and TRBJ1-1; D unclear. V was clipped by 10 bases and J by 10 bases, with 16 bases between them. The CDR3 is 11 residues long. CDR1 and CDR2 (germline): SNHLY, FYNNEI. The CDR3 here is CATPSSGGAFF. As DNA, the CDR3 is TGTGCCACCCCTAGTAGCGGCGGAGCTTTCTTT.

This clonotype has a count of ten or more. The J gene is TRBJ1-1, the V gene TRBV6-1; TRBD1 agrees at 10 bases. Germline-derived CDR1 and CDR2 are MNHNS and SASEGT. V was pared by 4 bases and J by 5 bases, with 7 bases of the junction left unmatched. This CDR3 has 15 amino acids. The CDR3 coding sequence is TGTGCCAGCAGTGCCCGGGACAGGGGTCGAACTGAAGCTTTCTTT. This gives the protein CASSARDRGRTEAFF.

This clonotype was observed a handful of times. The chain combines TRBV28 with TRBJ2-1; D might be TRBD2 (6 bases). V shed 3 bases and J shed 0 bases, with 12 bases lying between them. This CDR3 spans 16 amino acids. Per the germline V gene, CDR1 is MDHEN and CDR2 is SYDVKM. The CDR3 spells CASSFIAGSSYNEQFF. The CDR3 DNA reads TGTGCCAGCAGTTTTATAGCCGGGAGCTCCTACAATGAGCAGTTCTTC.

Turning to this clonotype: A much bigger clone sits one base away, suggesting this may be a read error. The CDR3 does not end in the conserved phenylalanine or tryptophan, so this is likely a read error. The V call is TRBV6-5, the J call TRBJ2-6; the D is unclear. The germline V gene has CDR1 MNHEY and CDR2 SVGAGI. Trimming removed 0 bases from V and 0 bases from J, with 9 bases in between. The length of the CDR3 is 17 residues. This CDR3 reads CASSYSGRRSGANVLTC. CDR3 coding DNA: TGTGCCAGCAGTTACTCCGGACGGCGCTCTGGGGCCAACGTCCTGACTTGC.

This clonotype was observed at least ten times. The V call is TRBV2, the J call TRBJ1-2; TRBD1 is a possible D gene (6 bases). Germline loops: CDR1 SNHLY, CDR2 FYNNEI. The CDR3 extends over 15 amino acids. V was pared by 7 bases and J by 0 bases, with 15 bases between. DNA of the CDR3: TGTGCCAGCATTAAAGGACAGCCGACTAACTATGGCTACACCTTC. Translating gives CASIKGQPTNYGYTF.

This clonotype came up many times. This chain joins TRBV5-5 and TRBJ2-2; TRBD2 matches 7 bases. The CDR3 contains 16 residues. Germline V gene lookup returns CDR1 SGHKS and CDR2 YYEKEE (reference sequence). Unmatched junction bases numbered 9, after V lost 4 bases and J lost 3 bases. The CDR3 DNA is TGTGCCAGCAGCATTTTAGCGGGTAGGGACACCGGGGAGCTGTTTTTT. As protein: CASSILAGRDTGELFF.

This clonotype was found a few times. This chain connects TRBV9 to TRBJ1-2; TRBD1 matches at 8 bases. CDR1 is SGDLS, CDR2 YYNGEE, per germline. The CDR3 is 14 amino acids. After removal of 7 bases from V and 2 bases from J, the junction contained 7 bases not matched to a gene. This CDR3 reads CASSEQGVNYGYTF. For the CDR3, the DNA is TGTGCCAGCTCCGAACAGGGGGTGAACTATGGCTACACCTTC.

V gene TRBV12-3 or TRBV12-4 combines with J gene TRBJ1-1; tentative D call: TRBD1 (5 bases). V was pared by 6 bases and J by 8 bases, with 19 bases between. The CDR3 consists of 14 residues. CDR3 in amino acids: CASSPGTGNGEAFF. CDR3 DNA: TGTGCCAGCAGCCCCGGGACCGGGAATGGGGAAGCTTTCTTT.

The chain joins TRBV4-1 to TRBJ1-4; TRBD1 matches at 10 bases. This CDR3 contains 16 residues. Germline CDR1 is MGHRA and CDR2 is YSYEKL. Trimming took 0 bases from V and 8 from J; bases not matched to a gene: 6. The CDR3 DNA sequence: TGCGCCAGCAGCCAAGATAAGGGACAGGGGAAAGAAAAACTGTTTTTT. Amino acid sequence: CASSQDKGQGKEKLFF.

In the case of this clonotype: A clone one base away is much larger, so this may be a read error. The V call is TRBV6-5, the J call TRBJ2-1; no reliable D call. CDR3 length equals 14 residues. Germline CDR1 reads MNHEY; CDR2 reads SVGAGI. Between the trimmed V and J ends, which lost 2 bases and 9 bases, there was a span of 14 bases. The CDR3 DNA reads as TGTGCCAGCAGTTACGGCCCTAAGCTTACTGAGCAGTTCTTC. Amino acids: CASSYGPKLTEQFF.

This clonotype has more than one count but fewer than ten. The chain has TRBV4-1 and TRBJ2-1, with 8 bases identical to TRBD1. Germline CDR1 and CDR2: MGHRA and YSYEKL. The CDR3 consists of 14 residues. After removal of 3 bases from V and 6 bases from J, the junction contained 4 bases not matched to a gene. As DNA, the CDR3 is TGCGCCAGCAGCCACGCCGGACAGGGCAATGAGCAGTTCTTC. Protein: CASSHAGQGNEQFF.

V is TRBV6-1 and J is TRBJ2-1; D could derive from TRBD1 or TRBD2 (5 bases each). The CDR3 sequence is 14 residues long. CDR1 and CDR2 (germline): MNHNS, SASEGT. In nucleotides, the CDR3 is TGTGCGTGTTTACCGGGACGGACCTTCGGTGAGCAGTTCTTC. Translated: CACLPGRTFGEQFF.

To note about this clonotype: One base away lies a much larger clone, so this may be a sequencing read error. This chain connects TRBV18 to TRBJ2-7, with 9 nucleotides matching TRBD1. The CDR3 sequence is 14 residues long. Germline CDR1 reads KGHSH; CDR2 reads LQKENI. CDR3 coding DNA: TGTGTCAGCTCACCGGGGACAGGGAGGGACGAGCAGTACTTC. It translates to CVSSPGTGRDEQYF.

Only a few counts were recorded for this clonotype. The rearrangement joins TRBV20-1 to TRBJ1-2, with D uncertain. Trimming shortened V by 5 bases and J by 1 base, and 8 bases separated the two germline ends. Germline assignment: CDR1 DFQATT and CDR2 SNEGSKA (reference sequence). This CDR3 is built from 12 residues. As DNA, the CDR3 is TGCAGTGCTTTTAACGATAACTATGGCTACACCTTC. Translating gives CSAFNDNYGYTF.

In DNA form, the CDR3 reads TGCGCCAGCAGCTTAAATAGTGATCGTCCCACCGAGCAGTACTTC. Protein sequence: CASSLNSDRPTEQYF. The rearrangement links TRBV5-1 to TRBJ2-7; no firm D call. Germline CDR1 and CDR2: SGHRS and YFSETQ. The CDR3 runs 15 residues. V was clipped by 2 bases and J by 6 bases, with 18 bases between them.

This clonotype has at least ten counts. V and J are TRBV11-1 and TRBJ2-5; D unclear. The CDR3 has 14 amino acids. V lost 4 bases, J lost 1 base, and 10 bases lay in between. CDR1 is SGHAT and CDR2 is FQDESV in the germline V gene (reference sequence). The CDR3 DNA sequence: TGTGCCAGCAGCTCCACAGCGTTCCAAGAGACCCAGTACTTC. It specifies CASSSTAFQETQYF.